Each of the 32 T cell receptor beta chains below was sequenced from the same sample in a study of tumor-infiltrating lymphocytes in primary liver carcinoma. The template, about 540 ng total RNA, yielded TCR beta cDNA made with a constant-region primer. The TCR beta library was amplified through three nested multiplex PCR rounds in a modified ARM-PCR procedure. TRBV1-TRBV30 forward and Cbeta reverse primers drove the first two roughly 10-cycle rounds. One entry per CDR3 protein results from TCRdb running MiXCR on the multiplex PCR reads. Seen here are around 56,000 distinct CDR3 sequences, less than 75% observed once, and the top ten hold around 50%. Co-extraction of both nucleic acids (RNA and DNA) used about 17-31 mg of unsorted bulk tissue. The specimen sequenced was liver tumor tissue from sampling region 2. Sample subset: tumor region T2, inferior pole. Receptor source: a man aged 35-49 years with primary liver carcinoma and hepatitis B virus infection.

This clonotype appeared many times. V usage is TRBV5-1 and J usage is TRBJ2-1; D is unclear. Trimming stripped 3 bases from V and 7 bases from J, with 20 bases between. The CDR3 length is 16 residues. Per the germline V gene, CDR1 is SGHRS and CDR2 is YFSETQ. For the CDR3, the DNA is TGCGCCAGCAGCTACCAAACGCCGGACGGTCGTAATGAGCAGTTCTTC. Protein product: CASSYQTPDGRNEQFF.

The V and J genes are TRBV11-3 and TRBJ2-2, with TRBD1 matching over 7 bases. The CDR3 runs 14 residues. V trimming: 1 base; J trimming: 4 bases; junction bases outside the gene matches: 0. Germline CDR1 and CDR2: SGHNT and YENEEA. Here the CDR3 reads CASSLAGGTGELFF. The CDR3 bases are TGTGCCAGCAGCTTAGCAGGGGGCACCGGGGAGCTGTTTTTT.

The CDR3 protein is CASSYGGAGTEAFF. The CDR3 DNA reads as TGTGCCAGCAGTTACGGGGGGGCGGGCACTGAAGCTTTCTTT. V gene TRBV6-5 combines with J gene TRBJ1-1; a possible D gene is TRBD1 (6 bases). The V end lost 2 bases, the J end lost 4 bases, and 11 bases lay between the germline ends. The germline CDR1 and CDR2 sequences are MNHEY and SVGAGI. CDR3 length equals 14 residues.

This clonotype has a count of ten or more. This chain joins TRBV5-6 and TRBJ1-1, with TRBD1 matching 8 bases. V shed 2 bases and J 2 bases; nucleotides not matched to a gene: 8. Germline-derived CDR1 and CDR2 are SGHDT and YYEEEE. The CDR3 covers 16 residues. In DNA form, the CDR3 reads TGTGCCAGCAGCTTCCCGTGGTCAGGGGGCAACACTGAAGCTTTCTTT. Its protein is CASSFPWSGGNTEAFF. Supplemented by reference TRBV5-6 and TRBJ1-1, the full variable domain reads DAGVTQSPTHLIKTRGQQVTLRCSPKSGHDTVSWYQQALGQGPQFIFQYYEEEERQRGNFPDRFSGHQFPNYSSELNVNALLLGDSALYLCASSFPWSGGNTEAFFGQGTRLTVV.

Details on this clonotype: Its ends do not fully match the called genes, so a read error is possible. The chain recombines TRBV11-2 with TRBJ1-4; no definite D call. CDR1 and CDR2 (germline): SGHAT, FQNNGV. This CDR3 comprises 15 residues. This CDR3 is CASSPPGATNEKLFF. Here the CDR3 DNA reads TGTGCCAGCAGTCCTCCGGGAGCAACAAATGAAAAACTGTTTTTT.

This clonotype was detected a few times. The gene calls are TRBV28 and TRBJ2-7; tentative D call: TRBD1 (6 bases). Trimming left V 8 bases short and J 7 bases short, with 24 bases between. Germline loops: CDR1 MDHEN, CDR2 SYDVKM. The CDR3 contains 15 residues. DNA for the CDR3: TGTGCCAGCGGACAATTGCCACCGACAGGACAGGAGCAGTACTTC. Translated: CASGQLPPTGQEQYF.

This clonotype is deemed medium-sized. V is TRBV6-5 and J is TRBJ2-2, with 14 bases identical to TRBD2. The CDR3 sequence is 15 residues long. From germline, CDR1 is MNHEY and CDR2 SVGAGI. With V trimmed by 6 bases and J by 8 bases, 5 bases remained unmatched. The CDR3 nucleotides read TGTGCCAGCAGGGGGACTAGCGGGAGTCTTGGGGAGCTGTTTTTT. Its protein product is CASRGTSGSLGELFF.

On this clonotype: No conserved phenylalanine or tryptophan ends this CDR3, so it is likely a read error. V is TRBV11-2 and J is TRBJ2-1; unclear D gene. V dropped 0 bases and J dropped 7 bases, with 16 bases sitting between them. The germline gives CDR1 SGHAT, CDR2 FQNNGV. This CDR3 is built from 16 residues. CDR3 loop: CASSLELLVRMNEQFS. CDR3 sequence (DNA): TGTGCCAGCAGCTTAGAGCTCCTAGTGAGAATGAATGAGCAGTTCTCC.

In regard to this clonotype: The junction and the germline gene differ at one end; a read error may be behind it. J is TRBJ1-3 and V is TRBV10-3; D unclear. The CDR3 consists of 19 residues. Germline lookup yields CDR1 ENHRY and CDR2 SYGVKD. CDR3 DNA: TGTGTCATCAGTGAGTCGGGTGTCCCCTTTATGGGAGAAGGAAACACCATATATTTT. Translated: CVISESGVPFMGEGNTIYF.

To note about this clonotype: A clone one base away is much larger, so this may be a read error. The chain is built from TRBV7-9 and TRBJ1-2; D uncertain. The CDR3 is made up of 14 amino acids. The germline V gene has CDR1 SEHNR and CDR2 FQNEAQ (reference sequence). CDR3 residues: CVSSPGDANYGYTF. DNA of the CDR3: TGTGTCAGCAGCCCCGGGGATGCTAACTATGGCTACACCTTC.

In the case of this clonotype: This CDR3 fails to terminate in the conserved phenylalanine or tryptophan, so it likely reflects a read error. V and J are TRBV28 and TRBJ2-7; 9 positions agree with TRBD1. Germline loops: CDR1 MDHEN, CDR2 SYDVKM. The CDR3 contains 14 residues. Trimming took 7 bases from V and 0 from J; bases not matched to a gene: 4. The CDR3 sequence: CASIRTGDSYEQYP. CDR3 bases: TGTGCCAGCATCCGGACAGGGGACTCCTACGAGCAGTACCCC.

Concerning this clonotype: The CDR3 does not close with the conserved phenylalanine or tryptophan, likely indicating a read error. V gene TRBV11-2 combines with J gene TRBJ2-5; D is ambiguous. Germline loops: CDR1 SGHAT, CDR2 FQNNGV. This CDR3 is 16 amino acids long. The CDR3, as DNA: TGTACCAGCAGCCAAACTCCTGGCTTGGGGAAGGAGACCCAGTACTCC. This encodes CTSSQTPGLGKETQYS.

The V call is TRBV4-1, the J call TRBJ2-1, with D perhaps matching TRBD2 (5 bases). Per the germline V gene, CDR1 is MGHRA and CDR2 is YSYEKL. The CDR3 totals 18 residues. The V and J ends lost 2 bases and 7 bases respectively, with 24 bases between them. In DNA, the CDR3 is TGCGCCAGCAGCCAACACTTAAGTGGCTACCAAGACTATAATGAGCAGTTCTTC. Amino acids: CASSQHLSGYQDYNEQFF.

The chain uses TRBV20-1 and TRBJ2-7; the match to TRBD2 covers 11 bases. V shed 5 bases and J 6 bases; nucleotides not matched to a gene: 18. CDR1 is DFQATT and CDR2 is SNEGSKA in the germline V gene (reference sequence). The CDR3 consists of 17 residues. The CDR3 sequence: CSAFTVGLAGGVGEQYF. CDR3 nucleotide sequence: TGCAGTGCTTTTACGGTCGGCCTAGCGGGAGGCGTGGGCGAGCAGTACTTC.

Points on this clonotype: A read error may explain this, as a much larger clone is one base away. The chain joins TRBV29-1 to TRBJ2-7, with D possibly called TRBD1 or TRBD2 (5 bases each). Trimming took off 7 bases at V and 6 bases at J, with 13 bases between the two ends. Looked up from germline, CDR1 is SQVTM and CDR2 is ANQGSEA. This CDR3 is 11 amino acids long. The CDR3 loop is CSAFFGAEQYF. CDR3 bases: TGCAGCGCCTTCTTCGGGGCCGAGCAGTACTTC.

Worth noting for this clonotype: The junction and the germline gene differ at one end; a read error may be behind it. The rearrangement uses TRBV11-2 and TRBJ2-3; 9 bases map to TRBD2. This CDR3 has 20 amino acids. Per germline, CDR1 SGHAT and CDR2 FQNNGV. In nucleotides, the CDR3 is TGTGCCAGCAGCTTAGTATCCGGGGGTGAGGTAGCGGGAGTCACCGATACTCAGTATTTT. Its translation: CASSLVSGGEVAGVTDTQYF.

Regarding this clonotype: Just one base apart from a much larger clone, this may be a read error. The rearrangement joins TRBV29-1 to TRBJ2-5; perhaps D is TRBD1 or TRBD2 (5 bases each). V was clipped by 6 bases and J by 5 bases, with 13 bases between them. Germline CDR1 is SQVTM and CDR2 is ANQGSEA. The CDR3 consists of 12 residues. Here the CDR3 DNA reads TGCAGCGTGTGGGGGATAGGGGAGACCCAGTACTTC. Residues: CSVWGIGETQYF.

This clonotype was detected once. The chain joins TRBV11-2 to TRBJ2-7; 9 nucleotides match TRBD1. CDR3 length equals 15 residues. Trimming removed 10 bases from V and 5 bases from J; junction bases left unmatched: 15. Per germline, CDR1 SGHAT and CDR2 FQNNGV. In DNA form, the CDR3 reads TGTGCCAACAGTTTACGATGGACAGGGGAAAACGAGCAGTACTTC. It encodes CANSLRWTGENEQYF.

This clonotype was counted once. A read error may be the cause here, since a much bigger clone is one base away. V is TRBV4-2 and J is TRBJ2-1; a weak D match, TRBD2 (6 bases). Trimming pared 0 bases from V and 12 bases from J, leaving 12 bases between. The CDR3 spans 13 residues. Germline V gene sequence: CDR1 LGHNA, CDR2 YNFKEQ. The CDR3 bases are TGTGCCAGCAGCCAAGATTGGGGGGATGGGCAGTTCTTC. This gives the protein CASSQDWGDGQFF.

For this clonotype: At one of its ends the junction is not consistent with the germline gene, which may arise from a read error. This chain links TRBV7-9 with TRBJ2-1; D is undetermined. The CDR3 consists of 13 residues. CDR1 is SEHNR, CDR2 FQNEAQ, per germline (reference sequence). The chain's CDR3 is CASSLSWNDEQFF. CDR3 in DNA: TGTGCGAGCAGCTTAAGTTGGAACGATGAGCAGTTCTTC.

On this clonotype itself: One junction end disagrees with the germline gene, perhaps due to a read error. The V and J genes are TRBV5-8 and TRBJ1-5; weak D call: TRBD1 (5 bases). The germline V gene has CDR1 SGHTS and CDR2 YDEGEE. The CDR3 loop spans 16 amino acids. CDR3 DNA: TGTGCCAGCAGCTCTCTGACAGAGTATAGCAATCAGGCCCAGCATTTT. Protein product: CASSSLTEYSNQAQHF.

Note on this clonotype: A junction end diverges from the germline sequence, so it may reflect a read error. J is TRBJ2-5 and V is TRBV11-3; the D call may be TRBD1 or TRBD2 (5 bases each). Germline V gives CDR1 SGHNT, CDR2 YENEEA. CDR3 size: 15 residues. As DNA, the CDR3 is TGTGCCAGCAGCCTCGGGATAGGGGAAAGAGAGACCAAGTACTTC. This codes for CASSLGIGERETKYF.

With respect to this clonotype: One junction end disagrees with the germline gene, perhaps due to a read error. J is TRBJ1-1 and V is TRBV29-1; a possible D gene is TRBD1 (5 bases). CDR1 is SQVTM, CDR2 ANQGSEA, per germline. This CDR3 is built from 13 residues. This chain's CDR3 is CSIVPAGVTEAFF. DNA of the CDR3: TGTAGCATTGTTCCTGCGGGGGTTACTGAAGCTTTCTTT.

Concerning this clonotype itself: The junction does not match germline at one end; this may be a read error. CDR3 coding DNA: TGTGCCAGTAGTATTTCCACAGGGTCCGGGGAGCTGTCTTTT. This sequence encodes CASSISTGSGELSF. This chain links TRBV19 with TRBJ2-2, with D perhaps TRBD1 (6 bases). Germline V CDR1 and CDR2: LNHDA, SQIVND (reference sequence). There are 14 residues in the CDR3.

A word on this clonotype: One junction end does not reproduce the germline sequence, and a read error may be involved. V usage is TRBV4-3 and J usage is TRBJ2-1; D could derive from TRBD1 or TRBD2 (6 bases each). Germline V lookup: CDR1 LGHNA, CDR2 YSLEER. This CDR3 is 16 amino acids long. The chain's CDR3 is CASSHVGGSFYNEQSF. CDR3 nucleotide sequence: TGCGCCAGCAGCCACGTAGGGGGGAGCTTCTACAATGAGCAGTCCTTC.

Ten or more counts support this clonotype. The chain is built from TRBV24-1 and TRBJ2-5, with TRBD1 as a possible D gene (6 bases). V lost 3 bases to trimming and J lost 4 bases, with 14 bases between them. In germline, CDR1 is KGHDR, CDR2 SFDVKD. The CDR3 totals 15 residues. The CDR3 bases are TGTGCCACCAGTGATCCCACAGGGTGGGGAGAGACCCAGTACTTC. The encoded protein is CATSDPTGWGETQYF.

With regard to this clonotype: A much larger clone differs by one base, so this may be a read error. V usage is TRBV11-1 and J usage is TRBJ2-3, with TRBD2 matching over 10 bases. Germline values: CDR1 SGHAT, CDR2 FQDESV (reference sequence). The CDR3 is 15 residues long. This CDR3 reads CASTLAGGSTDTQYF. DNA of the CDR3: TGTGCCAGCACCTTAGCGGGAGGAAGCACAGATACGCAGTATTTT.

About this clonotype itself: A junction end diverges from the germline sequence, so it may reflect a read error. The chain couples TRBV11-2 to TRBJ2-1; tentatively, D is TRBD2 (5 bases). This CDR3 region has 15 residues. Germline assignment: CDR1 SGHAT and CDR2 FQNNGV. The CDR3: CASSFRGPLDNKQFF. The CDR3 region has the DNA TGTGCCAGCAGCTTTAGAGGGCCACTCGACAATAAGCAGTTCTTC.

The rearrangement joins TRBV5-1 to TRBJ2-7; TRBD1 matches at 8 bases. This CDR3 region has 17 residues. Per the germline V gene, CDR1 is SGHRS and CDR2 is YFSETQ. The V and J ends lost 0 bases and 0 bases, in that order; junction bases with no gene match: 8. CDR3 in amino acids: CASSLAPGQGSSYEQYF. In nucleotides, the CDR3 is TGCGCCAGCAGCTTGGCCCCCGGACAGGGTAGCTCCTACGAGCAGTACTTC.

A word on this clonotype: Just one base apart from a much larger clone, this may be a read error. The V and J genes are TRBV30 and TRBJ1-5, with TRBD1 identical over 8 bases. Germline CDR1 GTSNPN, CDR2 SVGIG (reference sequence). CDR3 length: 13 residues. The CDR3 DNA sequence: TGTGCCTGGAGTGGGACAGGGAATCAGCACCAGCATTTT. It yields the protein CAWSGTGNQHQHF. Combining the CDR3 with reference TRBV30 and TRBJ1-5 gives the whole variable domain SQTIHQWPATLVQPVGSPLSLECTVEGTSNPNLYWYRQAAGRGLQLLFYSVGIGQISSEVPQNLSASRPQDRQFILSSKKLLLSDSGFYLCAWSGTGNQHQHFGDGTRLSIL.

Turning to this clonotype: A read error is likely, as this CDR3 ends without the conserved phenylalanine or tryptophan. This chain connects TRBV10-1 to TRBJ1-5; D is unresolved. Germline CDR1 reads WNHNN; CDR2 reads SYGVQD (reference sequence). There are 12 residues in the CDR3. V was trimmed by 3 bases and J by 7 bases, leaving 7 bases between them. The CDR3 here is CASSDLGQPQHL. The CDR3 DNA reads as TGCGCCAGCAGTGATTTAGGCCAGCCCCAGCATTTG.

A word on this clonotype: Because it lacks the conserved phenylalanine or tryptophan at the end, this CDR3 is likely a read error. CDR3 amino acids: CASSQRYHPQEHYGYTL. The CDR3 DNA follows: TGTGCCAGCAGCCAACGGTATCACCCTCAAGAGCACTATGGCTACACCCTC. The chain couples TRBV14 to TRBJ1-2; D gene ambiguous. The CDR3 loop spans 17 amino acids. V gave up 2 bases and J gave up 3 bases, with 19 bases separating them. Per germline, CDR1 SGHDN and CDR2 FVKESK.